The TCR beta chain under discussion was sequenced for a study of shared clonotypes between healthy human individuals. Study-wide background: CD4 naive and CD4 memory each took three plates per donor, while CD8 naive took two and CD8 memory one.

Between the trimmed V and J ends, which lost 0 bases and 4 bases, there was a span of 17 bases. CDR1 is LGHNA and CDR2 is YSLEER in the germline V gene. The CDR3 has 17 residues. Libraries were prepared by immunoSEQ multiplex PCR; TCRdb keeps only in-frame clonotypes and omits some of them. The sample carries more than 2 million clones, about 95% recorded once. The genes are TRBV4-3 and TRBJ2-3, with a possible D match to TRBD1 (5 bases). Sequenced input: naive CD4+ T cells sorted from blood. Regarding subset: CD45RA+ positively selected. The sequence derives from a young man in good health. The CDR3 DNA sequence: TGCGCCAGCAGCCAAGATGGGGCAGGGATAAGAGCAGATACGCAGTATTTT. Amino acids: CASSQDGAGIRADTQYF.